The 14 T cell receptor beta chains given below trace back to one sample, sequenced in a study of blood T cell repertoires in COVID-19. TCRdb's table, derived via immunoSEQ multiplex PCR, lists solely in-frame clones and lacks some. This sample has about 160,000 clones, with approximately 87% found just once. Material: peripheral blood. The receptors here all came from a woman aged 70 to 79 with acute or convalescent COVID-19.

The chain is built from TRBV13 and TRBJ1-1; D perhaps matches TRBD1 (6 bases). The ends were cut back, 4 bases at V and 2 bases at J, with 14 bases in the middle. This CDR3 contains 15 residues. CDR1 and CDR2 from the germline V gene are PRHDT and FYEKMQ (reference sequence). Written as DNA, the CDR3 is TGTGCCAGCAGCTGGGCGGACAGCCTTAACACTGAAGCTTTCTTT. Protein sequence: CASSWADSLNTEAFF.

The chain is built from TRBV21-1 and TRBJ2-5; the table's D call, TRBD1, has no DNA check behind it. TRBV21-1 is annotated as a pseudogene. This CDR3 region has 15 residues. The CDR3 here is CASSRIDRAKETQYF. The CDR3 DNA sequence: TGTGCCAGCAGCAGAATCGACAGGGCGAAAGAGACCCAGTACTTC.

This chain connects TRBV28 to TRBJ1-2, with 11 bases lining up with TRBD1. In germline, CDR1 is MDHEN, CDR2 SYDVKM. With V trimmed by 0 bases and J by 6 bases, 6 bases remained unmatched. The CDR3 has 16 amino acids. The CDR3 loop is CASSLWARGQGDGYTF. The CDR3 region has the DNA TGTGCCAGCAGTTTATGGGCGAGGGGACAGGGGGATGGCTACACCTTC.

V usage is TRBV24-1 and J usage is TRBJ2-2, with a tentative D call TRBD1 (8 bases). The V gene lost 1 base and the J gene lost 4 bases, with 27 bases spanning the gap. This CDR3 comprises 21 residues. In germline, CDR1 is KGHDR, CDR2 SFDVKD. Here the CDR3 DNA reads TGTGCCACCAGTGATTTAGGACAGGGAAATCGCCAGGGAGGGATCACCGGGGAGCTGTTTTTT. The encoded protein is CATSDLGQGNRQGGITGELFF.

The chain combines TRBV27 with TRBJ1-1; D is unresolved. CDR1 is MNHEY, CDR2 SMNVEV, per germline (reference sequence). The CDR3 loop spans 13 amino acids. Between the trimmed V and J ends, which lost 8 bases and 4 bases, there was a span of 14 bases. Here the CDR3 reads CASRPSAGTEAFF. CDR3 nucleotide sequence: TGTGCCAGCCGGCCCTCGGCGGGCACTGAAGCTTTCTTT.

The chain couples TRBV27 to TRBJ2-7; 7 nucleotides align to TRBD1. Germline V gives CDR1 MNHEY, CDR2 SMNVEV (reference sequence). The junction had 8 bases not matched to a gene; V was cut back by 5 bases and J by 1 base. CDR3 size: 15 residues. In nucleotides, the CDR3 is TGTGCCAGCAGTCCCAACCCGACAGGGTCCTACGAGCAGTACTTC. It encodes CASSPNPTGSYEQYF.

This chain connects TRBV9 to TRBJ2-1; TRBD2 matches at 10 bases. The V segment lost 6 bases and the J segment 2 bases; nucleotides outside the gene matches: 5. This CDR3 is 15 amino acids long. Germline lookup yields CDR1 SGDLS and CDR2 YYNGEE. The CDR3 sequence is CASTISGGTYNEQFF. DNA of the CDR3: TGTGCCAGCACCATTAGCGGGGGGACCTACAATGAGCAGTTCTTC.

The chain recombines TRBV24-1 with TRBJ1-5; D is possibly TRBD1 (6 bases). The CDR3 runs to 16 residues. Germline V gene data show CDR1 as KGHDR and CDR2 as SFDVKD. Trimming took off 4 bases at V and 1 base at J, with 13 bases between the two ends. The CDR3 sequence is CATSDPGHGSNQPQHF. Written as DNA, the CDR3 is TGTGCCACCAGTGACCCGGGACACGGGAGCAATCAGCCCCAGCATTTT.

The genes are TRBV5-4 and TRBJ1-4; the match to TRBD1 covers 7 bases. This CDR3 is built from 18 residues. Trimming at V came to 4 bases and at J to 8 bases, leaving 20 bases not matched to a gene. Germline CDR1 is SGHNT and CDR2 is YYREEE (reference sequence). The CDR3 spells CASSRDRPGFGSGEKLFF. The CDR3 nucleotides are TGTGCCAGCAGCCGGGACAGACCGGGTTTCGGGAGTGGGGAAAAACTGTTTTTT.

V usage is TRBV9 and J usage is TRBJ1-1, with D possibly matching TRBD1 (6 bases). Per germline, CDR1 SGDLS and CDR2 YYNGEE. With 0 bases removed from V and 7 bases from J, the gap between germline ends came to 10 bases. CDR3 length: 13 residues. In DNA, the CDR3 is TGTGCCAGCAGCGTAGGGCAGGGGAATGAAGCTTTCTTT. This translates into CASSVGQGNEAFF.

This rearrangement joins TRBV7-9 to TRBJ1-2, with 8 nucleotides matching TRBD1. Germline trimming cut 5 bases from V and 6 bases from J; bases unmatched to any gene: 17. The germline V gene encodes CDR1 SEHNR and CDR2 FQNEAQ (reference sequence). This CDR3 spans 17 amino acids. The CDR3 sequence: CASSNTHIGQGRDGYTF. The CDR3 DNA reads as TGTGCCAGCAGCAACACTCATATAGGACAGGGAAGGGATGGCTACACCTTC.

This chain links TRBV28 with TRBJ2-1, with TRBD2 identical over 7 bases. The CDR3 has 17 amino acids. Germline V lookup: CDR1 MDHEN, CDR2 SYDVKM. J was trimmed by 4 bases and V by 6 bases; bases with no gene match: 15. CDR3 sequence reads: CASSPIAGSIQYNEQFF. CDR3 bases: TGTGCCAGCAGCCCTATAGCGGGTTCCATCCAATACAATGAGCAGTTCTTC.

The CDR3 spells CASSQGTGKAFF. The CDR3 DNA reads as TGTGCCAGCAGCCAGGGGACAGGGAAAGCTTTCTTT. This sequence joins TRBV3-1 (or the pseudogene TRBV3-2) and TRBJ1-1; 9 positions match TRBD1. V shed 3 bases and J 9 bases; nucleotides not matched to a gene: 2. CDR1 and CDR2 from the germline V gene are LGHDT and YNNKEL (reference sequence). This CDR3 has 12 amino acids.

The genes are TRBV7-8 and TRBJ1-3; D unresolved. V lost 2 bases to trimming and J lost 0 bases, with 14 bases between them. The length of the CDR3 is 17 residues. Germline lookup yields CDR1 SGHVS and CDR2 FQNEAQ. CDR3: CASSLSSAGSSGNTIYF. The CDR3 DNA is TGTGCCAGCAGCTTAAGTTCGGCAGGAAGCTCTGGAAACACCATATATTTT.